This T cell receptor (beta chain) is from a study of blood T cell repertoires in COVID-19. About the research overall: Whether acute or convalescent, the COVID-19 samples came from the United States, Italy and Spain. T cells, B-cell-depleted T cells, or PBMCs supplied cDNA or gDNA.

Participants reported their clinical history, and cohort assignment relied on those reports. Original data processing: Researchers report that nucleated cell counts were estimated from reference gene primer amplification. Measured with immunoSEQ multiplex PCR; TCRdb has only the in-frame clones, and not every one. That table supplies the V and J calls and clone size; D and trimming were determined from the DNA. This sample has roughly 140,000 clones, with approximately 90% found just once. Germline CDR1 and CDR2: GTSNPN and SVGIG (reference sequence). The CDR3 loop spans 13 amino acids. V trimming: 5 bases; J trimming: 7 bases; junction bases outside the gene matches: 7.

The sequenced sample was PBMCs or T cells enriched from blood (not recorded which). This receptor was taken from a woman aged 25 to 45 with acute COVID-19. The chain uses TRBV30 and TRBJ1-5; 8 bases align to TRBD1. The CDR3 nucleotides read TGTGCCTGGGCCGGACAGGGAGGACAGCCCCAGCATTTT. It translates to CAWAGQGGQPQHF.